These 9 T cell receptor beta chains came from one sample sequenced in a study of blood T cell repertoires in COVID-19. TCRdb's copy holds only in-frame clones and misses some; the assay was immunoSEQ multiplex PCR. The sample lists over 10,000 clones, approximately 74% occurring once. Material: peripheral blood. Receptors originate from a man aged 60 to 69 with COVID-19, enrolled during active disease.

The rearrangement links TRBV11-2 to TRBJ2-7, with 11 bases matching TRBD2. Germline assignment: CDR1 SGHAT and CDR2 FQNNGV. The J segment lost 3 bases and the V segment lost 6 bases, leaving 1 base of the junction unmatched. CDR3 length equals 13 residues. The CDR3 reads CASRLAGGYEQYV. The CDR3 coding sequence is TGTGCCAGCAGGCTAGCGGGGGGCTACGAGCAGTACGTC.

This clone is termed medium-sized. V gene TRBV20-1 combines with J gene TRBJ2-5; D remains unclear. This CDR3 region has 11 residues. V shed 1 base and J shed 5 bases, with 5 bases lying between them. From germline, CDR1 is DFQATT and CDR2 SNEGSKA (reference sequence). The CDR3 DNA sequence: TGCAGTGCTAGAGGAGCGGAGACCCAGTACTTC. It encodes CSARGAETQYF.

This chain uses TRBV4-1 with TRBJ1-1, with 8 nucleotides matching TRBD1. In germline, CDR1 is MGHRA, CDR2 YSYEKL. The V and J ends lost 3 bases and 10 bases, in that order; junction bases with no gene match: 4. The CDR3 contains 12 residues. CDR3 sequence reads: CASSHLTGGAFF. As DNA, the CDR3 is TGCGCCAGCAGCCACCTAACAGGGGGAGCTTTCTTT.

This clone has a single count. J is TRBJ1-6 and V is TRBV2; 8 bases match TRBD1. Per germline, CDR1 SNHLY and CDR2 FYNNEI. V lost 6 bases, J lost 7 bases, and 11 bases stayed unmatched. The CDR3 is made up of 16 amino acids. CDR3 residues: CASSLGTGQFNSPLHF. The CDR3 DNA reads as TGTGCCAGCAGCCTCGGGACAGGTCAATTCAATTCACCCCTCCACTTT.

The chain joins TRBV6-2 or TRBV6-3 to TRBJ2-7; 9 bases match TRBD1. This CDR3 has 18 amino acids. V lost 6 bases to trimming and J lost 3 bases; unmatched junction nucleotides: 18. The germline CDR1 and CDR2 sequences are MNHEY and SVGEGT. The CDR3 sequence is CASSPNRGQGRGLYEQYV. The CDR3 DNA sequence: TGTGCCAGCAGCCCTAATCGCGGACAGGGGAGGGGTCTCTACGAGCAGTACGTC.

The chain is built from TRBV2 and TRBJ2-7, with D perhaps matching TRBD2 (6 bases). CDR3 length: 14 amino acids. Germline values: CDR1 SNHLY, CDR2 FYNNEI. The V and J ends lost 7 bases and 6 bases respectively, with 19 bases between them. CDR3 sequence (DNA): TGTGCCAGCAATTATTTCCCCCAGGGAGGCGAGCAGTACGTC. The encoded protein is CASNYFPQGGEQYV.

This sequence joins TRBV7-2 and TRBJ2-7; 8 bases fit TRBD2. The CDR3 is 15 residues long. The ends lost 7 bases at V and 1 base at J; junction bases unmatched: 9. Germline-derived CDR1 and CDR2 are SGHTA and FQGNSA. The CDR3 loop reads CASTPGGRGSYEQYV. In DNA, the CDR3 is TGTGCCAGCACCCCGGGGGGGAGAGGGTCCTACGAGCAGTACGTC.

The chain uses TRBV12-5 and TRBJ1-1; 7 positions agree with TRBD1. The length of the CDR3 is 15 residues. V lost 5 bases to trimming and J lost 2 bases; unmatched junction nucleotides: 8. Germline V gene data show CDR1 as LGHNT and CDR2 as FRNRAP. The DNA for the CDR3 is TGTGCTAGTGGTCAAACCGGGACAGTAAACACTGAAGCTTTCTTT. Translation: CASGQTGTVNTEAFF.

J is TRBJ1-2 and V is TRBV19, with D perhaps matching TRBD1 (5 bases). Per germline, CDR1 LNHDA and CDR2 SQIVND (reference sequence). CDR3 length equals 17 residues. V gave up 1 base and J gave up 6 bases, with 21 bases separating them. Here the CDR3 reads CASSIGPARQGDDGYTF. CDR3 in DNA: TGTGCCAGTAGTATAGGCCCTGCCCGGCAGGGCGACGATGGCTACACCTTC.